A single sample gave rise to the 19 T cell receptor beta chains below, sequenced in a study of T cells expressing NK-cell markers. TCRdb re-called the 5' RACE reads, yielding one record per CDR3 amino acid sequence without DNA. Its clone listing holds 300,000 to 450,000 distinct CDR3 sequences. The sample was blood T cells: a sorted CD56 or NKG2C T cell subset, CD4+ or CD8+ T cells, or bulk PBMC T cells (not recorded which). The receptors originated from a man aged 18-70 years in good health.

The J gene is TRBJ2-7, the V gene TRBV5-5; there is no DNA to check the TCRdb D call of TRBD1. From germline, CDR1 is SGHKS and CDR2 YYEKEE (reference sequence). The CDR3 length is 16 residues. The CDR3 region is CASSSYRDRGTYEQYF.

This chain links TRBV7-9 with TRBJ1-6; TCRdb names TRBD1, which stays unverified in the absence of DNA. Germline assignment: CDR1 SEHNR and CDR2 FQNEAQ (reference sequence). This CDR3 has 15 residues. CDR3 region: CASSLGDRSGSPLHF. Full variable domain (rest looked up from reference TRBV7-9 and TRBJ1-6): DTGVSQNPRHKITKRGQNVTFRCDPISEHNRLYWYRQTLGQGPEFLTYFQNEAQLEKSRLLSDRFSAERPKGSFSTLEIQRTEQGDSAMYLCASSLGDRSGSPLHFGNGTRLTVT.

V gene TRBV11-2 combines with J gene TRBJ2-7; TCRdb proposes TRBD2, but this gene call is untestable without DNA. The CDR3 loop spans 15 amino acids. Germline V gene lookup returns CDR1 SGHAT and CDR2 FQNNGV. CDR3 region: CASSPVSGPSYEQYF. Variable domain in full (rest from reference TRBV11-2 and TRBJ2-7): EAGVAQSPRYKIIEKRQSVAFWCNPISGHATLYWYQQILGQGPKLLIQFQNNGVVDDSQLPKDRFSAERLKGVDSTLKIQPAKLEDSAVYLCASSPVSGPSYEQYFGPGTRLTVT.

The V gene is TRBV3-1, the J gene TRBJ2-7; TCRdb names TRBD1, which stays unverified in the absence of DNA. The CDR3 spans 17 residues. The V gene's germline CDR1 is LGHDT and CDR2 YNNKEL (reference sequence). CDR3 in amino acids: CASSRPGKGTFYGEQYF.

This chain uses TRBV7-9 with TRBJ1-2. CDR3 length equals 15 residues. Germline CDR1 SEHNR, CDR2 FQNEAQ (reference sequence). CDR3 region: CASSLEVILAYGYTF.

The chain carries TRBV12-3 or TRBV12-4 and TRBJ1-2; the D gene TCRdb calls, TRBD1, cannot be checked with no DNA. The CDR3 is 13 amino acids. CDR3 residues: CASSRQGAAGYTF.

V usage is TRBV5-5 and J usage is TRBJ1-5; without DNA, the TCRdb call of TRBD1 cannot be checked. This CDR3 is 15 amino acids long. CDR1 and CDR2 (germline): SGHKS, YYEKEE (reference sequence). The CDR3: CASSAIEGVNQPQHF. Filled out from reference TRBV5-5 and TRBJ1-5, the complete variable domain reads DAGVTQSPTHLIKTRGQQVTLRCSPISGHKSVSWYQQVLGQGPQFIFQYYEKEERGRGNFPDRFSARQFPNYSSELNVNALLLGDSALYLCASSAIEGVNQPQHFGDGTRLSIL.

The CDR3 is CASRPQGAANSPLHF. The chain employs TRBV12-3 or TRBV12-4 and TRBJ1-6; the TRBD1 assignment by TCRdb is unverifiable without DNA. The CDR3 loop spans 15 amino acids.

The chain uses TRBV7-9 and TRBJ2-3; TCRdb names TRBD2, which stays unverified in the absence of DNA. The germline CDR1 and CDR2 sequences are SEHNR and FQNEAQ (reference sequence). This CDR3 is 14 amino acids long. Here the CDR3 reads CASQSPGSADTQYF. Full variable domain (rest looked up from reference TRBV7-9 and TRBJ2-3): DTGVSQNPRHKITKRGQNVTFRCDPISEHNRLYWYRQTLGQGPEFLTYFQNEAQLEKSRLLSDRFSAERPKGSFSTLEIQRTEQGDSAMYLCASQSPGSADTQYFGPGTRLTVL.

This chain links TRBV27 with TRBJ2-7; TCRdb indicates TRBD2, and absent DNA this call remains unverified. Germline V gene data show CDR1 as MNHEY and CDR2 as SMNVEV (reference sequence). The CDR3 is 16 amino acids. CDR3 sequence: CASSPPSSGGPYEQYF.

This chain uses TRBV19 with TRBJ2-2; no DNA is available, so the TRBD1 call from TCRdb remains unchecked. Germline CDR1 LNHDA, CDR2 SQIVND (reference sequence). The CDR3 length is 14 residues. CDR3 sequence reads: CASIRQANTGELFF.

The chain carries TRBV20-1 and TRBJ2-1; TCRdb's D gene call, TRBD1, goes unchecked for lack of DNA. Germline CDR1 reads DFQATT; CDR2 reads SNEGSKA (reference sequence). This CDR3 is built from 14 residues. The CDR3 region is CSARVRTGINEQFF.

The chain joins TRBV2 to TRBJ2-1; TCRdb calls TRBD2, which cannot be checked without DNA. CDR1 is SNHLY, CDR2 FYNNEI, per germline. CDR3 size: 15 residues. The CDR3 protein is CASTEDYLLYNEQFF. The full variable domain, rest sourced from reference TRBV2 and TRBJ2-1, is EPEVTQTPSHQVTQMGQEVILRCVPISNHLYFYWYRQILGQKVEFLVSFYNNEISEKSEIFDDQFSVERPDGSNFTLKIRSTKLEDSAMYFCASTEDYLLYNEQFFGPGTRLTVL.

The chain combines TRBV11-2 with TRBJ2-2; TCRdb calls TRBD1, which cannot be checked without DNA. Germline loops: CDR1 SGHAT, CDR2 FQNNGV. The length of the CDR3 is 16 residues. CDR3 residues: CASSFRQGRIPGSCFF.

The CDR3 is CASSLRGGLGEAFF. The chain combines TRBV5-6 with TRBJ1-1; no DNA is available, so the TRBD1 call from TCRdb remains unchecked. Germline CDR1 and CDR2: SGHDT and YYEEEE. The CDR3 is made up of 14 amino acids.

V gene TRBV6-1 combines with J gene TRBJ1-2; checking the TCRdb D call of TRBD1 is not possible without DNA. Per germline, CDR1 MNHNS and CDR2 SASEGT. The CDR3 is made up of 13 amino acids. The CDR3: CASRKGTGYGYTF.

The chain employs TRBV28 and TRBJ2-1; TCRdb proposes TRBD2, but this gene call is untestable without DNA. This CDR3 comprises 16 residues. The germline CDR1 and CDR2 sequences are MDHEN and SYDVKM. The CDR3 protein is CASSSGGSKFYNEQFF.

V gene TRBV14 combines with J gene TRBJ2-3; there is no DNA to check the TCRdb D call of TRBD2. The CDR3 has 16 residues. Germline CDR1 is SGHDN and CDR2 is FVKESK. The CDR3 protein is CASSRKRGALTDTQYF. The full variable domain, with the rest looked up from reference TRBV14 and TRBJ2-3, is EAGVTQFPSHSVIEKGQTVTLRCDPISGHDNLYWYRRVMGKEIKFLLHFVKESKQDESGMPNNRFLAERTGGTYSTLKVQPAELEDSGVYFCASSRKRGALTDTQYFGPGTRLTVL.

The rearrangement uses TRBV7-8 and TRBJ1-2; checking the TCRdb D call of TRBD1 is not possible without DNA. Germline CDR1 SGHVS, CDR2 FQNEAQ. The CDR3 extends over 15 amino acids. CDR3 amino acids: CASSLQGQSFYGYTF.